The next 26 T cell receptor beta chains were all read from a single sample in a study of early T cells in non-severe SARS-CoV-2 infection. TCRdb reanalysed the 5' RACE reads using MiXCR and keeps one entry per CDR3 protein. The profile covers roughly 62,000 distinct CDR3 sequences, with 6.5% to 8.5% appearing a single time and 3% to 4% taken by the ten largest. The source material was whole blood. Receptors were obtained from an adult who was a healthcare worker with PCR-confirmed SARS-CoV-2 infection or an uninfected control (not recorded which).

This clonotype was detected a few times. The gene calls are TRBV6-6 and TRBJ2-7; 8 bases align to TRBD1. The CDR3 spans 17 residues. The germline V gene has CDR1 MNHNY and CDR2 SVGAGI (reference sequence). Trimming removed 2 bases from V and 0 bases from J; junction bases left unmatched: 9. Written as DNA, the CDR3 is TGTGCCAGCAGTTACAATCCGGGACAGGCACCCTCCTACGAGCAGTACTTC. It yields the protein CASSYNPGQAPSYEQYF.

V is TRBV5-1 and J is TRBJ1-4; 7 bases align to TRBD1. The CDR3 has 15 amino acids. Unmatched junction bases numbered 10, after V lost 5 bases and J lost 6 bases. Germline V lookup: CDR1 SGHRS, CDR2 YFSETQ. This CDR3 is CASRYSTGTHEKLFF. CDR3 DNA sequence: TGCGCCAGCAGATATTCGACAGGGACCCATGAAAAACTGTTTTTT. The full variable domain, in which reference TRBV5-1 and TRBJ1-4 provide the parts outside the CDR3, is KAGVTQTPRYLIKTRGQQVTLSCSPISGHRSVSWYQQTPGQGLQFLFEYFSETQRNKGNFPGRFSGRQFSNSRSEMNVSTLELGDSALYLCASRYSTGTHEKLFFGSGTQLSVL.

In this sample, this clonotype turned up many times. The V gene is TRBV7-2, the J gene TRBJ2-1; 7 bases agree with TRBD2. Germline-derived CDR1 and CDR2 are SGHTA and FQGNSA. The CDR3 consists of 12 residues. V shed 3 bases, J shed 12 bases, and the junction held 5 bases outside the gene matches. In DNA form, the CDR3 reads TGTGCCAGCAGCTTGGGACTACGAGGGCAGTTCTTC. Translated: CASSLGLRGQFF. Supplemented by reference TRBV7-2 and TRBJ2-1, the full variable domain reads GAGVSQSPSNKVTEKGKDVELRCDPISGHTALYWYRQSLGQGLEFLIYFQGNSAPDKSGLPSDRFSAERTGGSVSTLTIQRTQQEDSAVYLCASSLGLRGQFFGPGTRLTVL.

This clonotype appeared many times. This chain joins TRBV19 and TRBJ2-1; maybe TRBD2 (5 bases). V lost 3 bases and J 10 bases, leaving 13 bases between the germline ends. CDR3 size: 13 residues. Germline values: CDR1 LNHDA, CDR2 SQIVND (reference sequence). The CDR3 bases are TGTGCCAGTAGTATCGCCGGGTCGGGGGAGCAGTTCTTC. It codes for CASSIAGSGEQFF.

This clonotype was counted at least ten times. CDR3 DNA sequence: TGTGCCAGCAGCCAAGGAATTGGACTAGCGAGGCACAATGAGCAGTTCTTC. Residues: CASSQGIGLARHNEQFF. The chain carries TRBV3-1 and TRBJ2-1, with 9 bases matching TRBD2. The germline V gene encodes CDR1 LGHDT and CDR2 YNNKEL (reference sequence). The CDR3 has 17 residues. J gave up 5 bases and V 1 base, and 9 bases lay outside the gene matches.

In this sample, this clonotype turned up a few times. The V gene is TRBV3-1, the J gene TRBJ1-4, with TRBD1 as a possible D gene (5 bases). From germline, CDR1 is LGHDT and CDR2 YNNKEL (reference sequence). Trimming stripped 4 bases from V and 3 bases from J, with 15 bases between. The CDR3 runs to 16 residues. The CDR3 DNA sequence: TGTGCCAGCAGCCCCCCTCCCAGGGTCCCTAATGAAAAACTGTTTTTT. Residues: CASSPPPRVPNEKLFF.

This clonotype has more than one count but fewer than ten. The gene calls are TRBV28 and TRBJ2-7; TRBD1 is a possible D gene (6 bases). The V and J ends lost 5 bases and 3 bases respectively, with 14 bases between them. Germline loops: CDR1 MDHEN, CDR2 SYDVKM. This CDR3 is 14 amino acids long. CDR3 DNA sequence: TGTGCCAGCAGTCGACGGACAGACAACTACGAGCAGTACTTC. This sequence encodes CASSRRTDNYEQYF.

This clonotype was observed a few times. This chain connects TRBV5-6 to TRBJ2-7, with TRBD2 as a possible D gene (6 bases). Germline V lookup: CDR1 SGHDT, CDR2 YYEEEE. Trimming stripped 3 bases from V and 3 bases from J, with 7 bases between. CDR3 length: 12 residues. DNA of the CDR3: TGTGCCAGCAGCTCTAGCGACTACGAGCAGTACTTC. Translated: CASSSSDYEQYF. Full variable domain (missing parts from reference TRBV5-6 and TRBJ2-7): DAGVTQSPTHLIKTRGQQVTLRCSPKSGHDTVSWYQQALGQGPQFIFQYYEEEERQRGNFPDRFSGHQFPNYSSELNVNALLLGDSALYLCASSSSDYEQYFGPGTRLTVT.

Many counts were recorded for this clonotype. CDR3 bases: TGCGCCAGCAGCTGGGGGGACAGGTCCTACAATGAGCAGTTCTTC. Amino acids: CASSWGDRSYNEQFF. This rearrangement joins TRBV5-1 to TRBJ2-1, with TRBD1 matching 8 bases. After removal of 3 bases from V and 1 base from J, the junction contained 3 bases not matched to a gene. CDR3 size: 15 residues. Germline V gene sequence: CDR1 SGHRS, CDR2 YFSETQ.

This clonotype was seen more than once but under ten times. This chain uses TRBV5-6 with TRBJ2-3, with D possibly matching TRBD2 (6 bases). Trimming removed 0 bases at V and 0 bases at J, with 17 bases between. There are 18 residues in the CDR3. Germline V lookup: CDR1 SGHDT, CDR2 YYEEEE. CDR3 in amino acids: CASSLGLTRGASTDTQYF. CDR3 nucleotides: TGTGCCAGCAGCTTGGGGCTAACTCGCGGGGCTAGCACAGATACGCAGTATTTT.

The chain uses TRBV5-6 and TRBJ2-5; unclear D gene. Germline V gene lookup returns CDR1 SGHDT and CDR2 YYEEEE. The CDR3 runs to 13 residues. V lost 3 bases, J lost 7 bases, and 13 bases lay in between. In DNA, the CDR3 is TGTGCCAGCAGCTCCGGAACGTGGGTGACCCAGTACTTC. This gives the protein CASSSGTWVTQYF.

The CDR3 DNA reads TGTGCCTGGAGTGCAAGCCCCAATGAGCAGTTCTTC. This gives the protein CAWSASPNEQFF. This sequence joins TRBV30 and TRBJ2-1, with D unresolved. Germline V gene data show CDR1 as GTSNPN and CDR2 as SVGIG (reference sequence). The CDR3 consists of 12 residues. V lost 1 base, J lost 6 bases, and 7 bases lay in between.

This clonotype was recorded at least ten times. This chain links TRBV27 with TRBJ1-5; D call uncertain. The V end was cut by 4 bases, the J end by 6 bases, with 10 bases between. Germline V CDR1 and CDR2: MNHEY, SMNVEV (reference sequence). This CDR3 region has 13 residues. CDR3 residues: CASSWGSGQPQHF. As DNA, the CDR3 is TGTGCCAGCAGTTGGGGATCTGGTCAGCCCCAGCATTTT.

This rearrangement joins TRBV20-1 to TRBJ2-7; 9 bases are shared with TRBD2. The V segment lost 5 bases and the J segment 1 base; nucleotides outside the gene matches: 15. This CDR3 is built from 17 residues. The germline gives CDR1 DFQATT, CDR2 SNEGSKA (reference sequence). The DNA of the CDR3 is TGCAGTGCTCCTGGACTAGCGACACCCAGCAAGTCCTACGAGCAGTACTTC. Protein product: CSAPGLATPSKSYEQYF.

The chain combines TRBV18 with TRBJ2-7; TRBD1 aligns across 8 bases. The germline V gene has CDR1 KGHSH and CDR2 LQKENI. Unmatched junction bases numbered 9, after V lost 1 base and J lost 4 bases. The CDR3 has 16 amino acids. For the CDR3, the DNA is TGTGCCAGCTCACCACTCGGGACAGGAGTTCGGTACGAGCAGTACTTC. Encoded protein: CASSPLGTGVRYEQYF.

In its sample, this clonotype was seen a few times. The V and J genes are TRBV7-6 and TRBJ2-6; D may be TRBD1 (5 bases). CDR3 length: 17 residues. Trimming removed 8 bases from V and 0 bases from J, with 17 bases in between. Germline loops: CDR1 SGHVS, CDR2 FNYEAQ. In nucleotides, the CDR3 is TGTGCCAGCTCCAAGGGGCAGGGCTTCTCTGGGGCCAACGTCCTGACTTTC. This sequence encodes CASSKGQGFSGANVLTF. Looking up the rest from reference TRBV7-6 and TRBJ2-6 gives the full variable domain: GAGVSQSPRYKVTKRGQDVALRCDPISGHVSLYWYRQALGQGPEFLTYFNYEAQQDKSGLPNDRFSAERPEGSISTLTIQRTEQRDSAMYRCASSKGQGFSGANVLTFGAGSRLTVL.

This clonotype was seen a few times. The chain has TRBV28 and TRBJ2-7; 8 positions agree with TRBD2. The CDR3 loop spans 13 amino acids. J was trimmed by 6 bases and V by 7 bases; bases with no gene match: 8. From germline, CDR1 is MDHEN and CDR2 SYDVKM. The CDR3 loop is CASTRGGGIEQYF. The CDR3 DNA reads as TGTGCCAGCACCCGGGGGGGAGGGATCGAGCAGTACTTC.

The chain carries TRBV28 and TRBJ2-7, with a possible D match to TRBD1 (5 bases). The CDR3 extends over 14 amino acids. The ends were cut back, 3 bases at V and 4 bases at J, with 13 bases in the middle. The germline V gene encodes CDR1 MDHEN and CDR2 SYDVKM. Here the CDR3 DNA reads TGTGCCAGCAGTTTGAGACAGACGGGTTACGAGCAGTACTTC. It codes for CASSLRQTGYEQYF.

This clonotype was recorded at least ten times. The CDR3 sequence: CASSEAGVAYNEQFF. The CDR3 DNA reads TGTGCCAGCAGTGAAGCGGGAGTTGCCTACAATGAGCAGTTCTTC. The V call is TRBV2, the J call TRBJ2-1; tentatively, D is TRBD2 (5 bases). CDR1 and CDR2 from the germline V gene are SNHLY and FYNNEI. The V end was cut by 0 bases, the J end by 2 bases, with 8 bases between. The CDR3 loop spans 15 amino acids.

The chain recombines TRBV20-1 with TRBJ2-2; D is uncertain. CDR3 length: 16 residues. V lost 1 base and J lost 1, with 13 bases in between. In germline, CDR1 is DFQATT, CDR2 SNEGSKA (reference sequence). CDR3 in DNA: TGCAGTGCTAGAGTTGAGTCACGTCGGAACACCGGGGAGCTGTTTTTT. It codes for CSARVESRRNTGELFF.

This clonotype has a count of ten or more. The chain uses TRBV20-1 and TRBJ2-3, with TRBD2 matching over 7 bases. CDR1 is DFQATT and CDR2 is SNEGSKA in the germline V gene (reference sequence). The CDR3 totals 15 residues. The V gene end was trimmed by 3 bases and the J gene end by 6 bases; junction bases not matched to a gene: 12. The CDR3 region is CSASVREITGDTQYF. The CDR3 nucleotides are TGCAGTGCTAGCGTGCGGGAGATTACGGGGGATACGCAGTATTTT.

This clonotype was detected ten times or more. The rearrangement uses TRBV20-1 and TRBJ2-7, with 7 bases that match TRBD1. After removal of 2 bases from V and 1 base from J, the junction contained 5 bases not matched to a gene. Germline V gene lookup returns CDR1 DFQATT and CDR2 SNEGSKA (reference sequence). This CDR3 is 14 amino acids long. The CDR3 reads CSARPGTASYEQYF. CDR3 bases: TGCAGTGCTAGACCCGGGACAGCTTCCTACGAGCAGTACTTC.

This clonotype was recorded at least ten times. The CDR3 region is CASQAGDTSIASSYNEQFF. For the CDR3, the DNA is TGTGCCAGTCAAGCGGGGGATACTAGTATCGCAAGCTCCTACAATGAGCAGTTCTTC. The chain couples TRBV4-2 to TRBJ2-1; 8 bases fit TRBD2. CDR3 length: 19 residues. Germline V gene data show CDR1 as LGHNA and CDR2 as YNFKEQ. The ends lost 9 bases at V and 0 bases at J; junction bases unmatched: 19.

This chain connects TRBV7-2 to TRBJ2-7, with TRBD1 as a possible D gene (5 bases). Germline CDR1 and CDR2: SGHTA and FQGNSA. V was pared by 3 bases and J by 4 bases, with 16 bases between. There are 15 residues in the CDR3. The chain's CDR3 is CASSFFRGMKYEQYF. The CDR3 bases are TGTGCCAGCAGCTTTTTTAGGGGTATGAAGTACGAGCAGTACTTC.

This clonotype has a handful of counts. The chain couples TRBV5-4 to TRBJ2-1; D is possibly TRBD1 (6 bases). The germline V gene encodes CDR1 SGHNT and CDR2 YYREEE (reference sequence). This CDR3 spans 13 amino acids. Deletions cut 4 bases from V and 4 bases from J, with 9 bases between. CDR3 DNA sequence: TGTGCCAGCAGCGTTGACAGGTACAATGAGCAGTTCTTC. This sequence encodes CASSVDRYNEQFF.

The chain is built from TRBV20-1 and TRBJ2-7, with 7 positions matching TRBD2. Looked up from germline, CDR1 is DFQATT and CDR2 is SNEGSKA (reference sequence). With V trimmed by 1 base and J by 3 bases, 9 bases remained unmatched. The CDR3 is 15 residues long. The CDR3 protein is CSARGPRLANYEQYF. Written as DNA, the CDR3 is TGCAGTGCTAGAGGCCCTCGACTAGCTAACTACGAGCAGTACTTC.